The 9 T cell receptor beta chains listed next were all sequenced from one sample in a study of blood T cell repertoires in COVID-19. The repertoire was sequenced with immunoSEQ multiplex PCR; TCRdb's copy has only in-frame clones and lacks some. The sample includes about 290,000 clones, around 89% of them seen just once. Sequencing was carried out using peripheral blood. These receptors came from a man aged 35-49 years with acute or convalescent COVID-19.

The chain uses TRBV5-4 and TRBJ1-2, with D unclear. V was cut by 0 bases and J by 4 bases, with 7 bases left in between. The germline V gene encodes CDR1 SGHNT and CDR2 YYREEE (reference sequence). CDR3 length equals 13 residues. The CDR3 region is CASSLASVYGYTF. The CDR3 DNA reads TGTGCCAGCAGCTTGGCCTCAGTCTATGGCTACACCTTC.

In this sample, this clone turned up once. The gene calls are TRBV3-1 (or the pseudogene TRBV3-2) and TRBJ1-2; TRBD1 matches 8 bases. The V gene end was trimmed by 3 bases and the J gene end by 3 bases; junction bases not matched to a gene: 6. The CDR3 sequence is 15 residues long. CDR1 and CDR2 from the germline V gene are LGHDT and YNNKEL (reference sequence). The CDR3 here is CASSQTGVTDYGYTF. DNA of the CDR3: TGTGCCAGCAGCCAGACAGGGGTGACTGACTATGGCTACACCTTC.

J is TRBJ1-3 and V is TRBV11-2, with a weak D call TRBD1 (5 bases). The germline V gene has CDR1 SGHAT and CDR2 FQNNGV. The CDR3 extends over 15 amino acids. Deletions cut 6 bases from V and 0 bases from J, with 12 bases between. Here the CDR3 reads CASSYIGVSGNTIYF. The CDR3 coding sequence is TGTGCCAGCAGTTATATAGGGGTCTCTGGAAACACCATATATTTT.

The chain uses TRBV7-9 and TRBJ2-2, with 9 bases aligning to TRBD1. CDR3 length: 14 amino acids. J was trimmed by 3 bases and V by 10 bases; bases with no gene match: 6. CDR1 is SEHNR and CDR2 is FQNEAQ in the germline V gene (reference sequence). The CDR3 DNA sequence: TGTGCCATGATGACAGGGGGTGACACCGGGGAGCTGTTTTTT. It specifies CAMMTGGDTGELFF.

The V call is TRBV6-5, the J call TRBJ2-1; TRBD1 matches 8 bases. The germline CDR1 and CDR2 sequences are MNHEY and SVGAGI. The CDR3 loop spans 14 amino acids. The J segment lost 7 bases and the V segment lost 6 bases, leaving 8 bases of the junction unmatched. The DNA of the CDR3 is TGTGCCAGCAGGGATCAGACAGGGGCGAATGAGCAGTTCTTC. This gives the protein CASRDQTGANEQFF.

This chain joins TRBV24-1 and TRBJ2-5, with 7 nucleotides matching TRBD1. Germline CDR1 reads KGHDR; CDR2 reads SFDVKD. This CDR3 has 15 amino acids. The V segment lost 4 bases and the J segment 2 bases; nucleotides outside the gene matches: 6. CDR3: CATSERDRLQETQYF. CDR3 in DNA: TGTGCCACCAGTGAGAGGGACAGACTACAAGAGACCCAGTACTTC.

The chain recombines TRBV12-5 with TRBJ2-7; 11 nucleotides agree with TRBD1. Germline V CDR1 and CDR2: LGHNT, FRNRAP. This CDR3 region has 15 residues. The V gene end was trimmed by 6 bases and the J gene end by 5 bases; junction bases not matched to a gene: 9. The DNA of the CDR3 is TGTGCTAGTGGCCGAAACCCGGGACAGGGGGACGAGCAGTACTTC. As protein: CASGRNPGQGDEQYF.

This chain links TRBV7-2 with TRBJ1-1; D unresolved. Germline CDR1 reads SGHTA; CDR2 reads FQGNSA. The V gene lost 5 bases and the J gene lost 1 base, with 8 bases spanning the gap. This CDR3 has 13 amino acids. In DNA form, the CDR3 reads TGTGCCAGCAGCCGAGACTGGAACACTGAAGCTTTCTTT. This gives the protein CASSRDWNTEAFF.

The CDR3 sequence is CASSFRETEAFF. In nucleotides, the CDR3 is TGTGCCAGCAGCTTCAGGGAAACTGAAGCTTTCTTT. V is TRBV4-2 and J is TRBJ1-1; D might be TRBD1 (5 bases). V lost 5 bases to trimming and J lost 5 bases, with 9 bases between them. Germline lookup yields CDR1 LGHNA and CDR2 YNFKEQ. The CDR3 is made up of 12 amino acids.